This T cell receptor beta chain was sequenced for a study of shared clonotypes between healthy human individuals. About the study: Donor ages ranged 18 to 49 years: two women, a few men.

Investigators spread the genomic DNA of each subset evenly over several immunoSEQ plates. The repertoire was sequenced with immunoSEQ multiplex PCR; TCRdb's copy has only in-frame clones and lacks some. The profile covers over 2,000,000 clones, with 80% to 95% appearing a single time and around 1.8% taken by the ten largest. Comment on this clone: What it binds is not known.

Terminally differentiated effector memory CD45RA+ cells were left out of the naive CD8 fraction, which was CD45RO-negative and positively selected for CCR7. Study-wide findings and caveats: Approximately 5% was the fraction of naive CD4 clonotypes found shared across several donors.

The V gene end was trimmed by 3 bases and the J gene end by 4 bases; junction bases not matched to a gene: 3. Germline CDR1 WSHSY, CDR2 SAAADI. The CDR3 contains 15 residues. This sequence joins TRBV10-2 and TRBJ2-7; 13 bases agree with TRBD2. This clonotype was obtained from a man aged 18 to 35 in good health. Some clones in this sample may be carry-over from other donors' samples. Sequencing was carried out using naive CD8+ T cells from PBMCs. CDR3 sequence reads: CASSDRTSGSYEQYF. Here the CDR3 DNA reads TGCGCCAGCAGTGATAGGACTAGCGGGAGTTACGAGCAGTACTTC.